This record looks at one T cell receptor beta chain sequence and its context. Its matching antigen is unknown. Measured with immunoSEQ multiplex PCR; TCRdb has only the in-frame clones, and not every one. The sample holds around 110,000 clones, 70% to 85% seen once. Patients had chemo-refractory metastatic non-small-cell lung cancer and received focal radiation plus CTLA-4 blockade that used ipilimumab. These data come from a study of radiotherapy plus CTLA-4 blockade in lung cancer. Background on the study: Around a sixth of patients responded objectively, and about 30% achieved disease control. Study-level points and caveats: Per reports, early blood T cell clone dynamics, plus interferon-beta, forecast response most strongly. Following radiotherapy plus ipilimumab, tumor-derived TCR clones expanded in the blood.

Trimming removed 5 bases at V and 5 bases at J, with 10 bases between. The CDR3 is 12 residues long. Germline V gene lookup returns CDR1 SEHNR and CDR2 FQNEAQ (reference sequence). Sequencing used peripheral blood, obtained from a patient treated with radiotherapy plus ipilimumab. This clonotype was sampled from a human donor with non-small cell lung cancer that progressed on radiotherapy plus ipilimumab. Some clones in this sample may be carry-over from other donors' samples. The chain employs TRBV7-9 and TRBJ2-7; D is possibly TRBD1 (6 bases). The CDR3 coding sequence is TGTGCCAGCAGCGACCCAGGGGACGAGCAGTACTTC. Its protein is CASSDPGDEQYF.